This TCR beta chain was profiled in a study of blood T cell repertoires in COVID-19. Study summary: PBMCs, B-cell-depleted T cells, or T cells were the source of the cDNA or gDNA that made up the material.

Sequencing used immunoSEQ multiplex PCR; TCRdb keeps in-frame clones, though not all of them. The sample yields 200,000 to 250,000 clones, 90% seen once. In its sample, this clone was seen a few times. Germline V lookup: CDR1 SGHDN, CDR2 FVKESK. Trimming shortened V by 4 bases and J by 8 bases, and 9 bases separated the two germline ends. The CDR3 spans 12 residues. The gene calls are TRBV14 and TRBJ2-1, with no clear D. Input material: PBMCs or T cells enriched from blood (not recorded which). The receptor was isolated from a man aged 30 to 45 who had been exposed to COVID-19. Here the CDR3 DNA reads TGTGCCAGCAGCCTCTGGAGAGATGAGCAGTTCTTC. Amino acids: CASSLWRDEQFF.